The 31 T cell receptor beta chains below all came from one sample that was sequenced in a study of OX40 agonist ivuxolimab in advanced cancers. Receptor amplification or capture employed the immunoSEQ multiplex PCR assay. TCRdb limited this immuneACCESS table to in-frame rearrangements with V and J called. A share of clones is missing; checked studies link under half to unresolved V genes, and the rest is unexplained. Here the sample has some 65,000 clones; 75% to 80% occur a single time. In total, the top ten clones hold 1.5% to 2% of the sample. The sequencing here drew on CD4+ or CD8+ T cells sorted from blood, taken in a trial of the OX40 agonist ivuxolimab. The receptors shown here come from an adult with an advanced solid tumor such as melanoma, head and neck, liver or kidney cancer.

This clone was recorded a few times. The V and J genes are TRBV7-8 and TRBJ2-5; possible D gene TRBD2, 5 bases. The V and J ends lost 6 bases and 3 bases respectively, with 14 bases between them. The length of the CDR3 is 14 residues. Germline lookup yields CDR1 SGHVS and CDR2 FQNEAQ. CDR3 sequence: CASSNSGFKETQYF. The CDR3 nucleotides are TGTGCCAGCAGTAACTCGGGATTTAAAGAGACCCAGTACTTC.

The rearrangement links TRBV30 to TRBJ1-1; D gene ambiguous. Trimming took 2 bases from V and 7 from J, leaving 8 bases between them. CDR3 size: 11 residues. Germline lookup yields CDR1 GTSNPN and CDR2 SVGIG (reference sequence). CDR3 sequence (DNA): TGTGCCTGGAGTCCTACAGATGAAGCTTTCTTT. Translated, it gives CAWSPTDEAFF. The full variable domain, with the rest looked up from reference TRBV30 and TRBJ1-1, is SQTIHQWPATLVQPVGSPLSLECTVEGTSNPNLYWYRQAAGRGLQLLFYSVGIGQISSEVPQNLSASRPQDRQFILSSKKLLLSDSGFYLCAWSPTDEAFFGQGTRLTVV.

V and J are TRBV7-2 and TRBJ1-4; D is perhaps TRBD1 (6 bases). The V gene lost 5 bases and the J gene lost 5 bases, with 12 bases spanning the gap. There are 14 residues in the CDR3. The germline V gene encodes CDR1 SGHTA and CDR2 FQGNSA. The CDR3 is CASSRLTGNEKLFF. The CDR3, as DNA: TGTGCCAGCAGCCGTTTAACAGGGAATGAAAAACTGTTTTTT.

This clone was observed a few times. The gene calls are TRBV7-6 and TRBJ2-3; TRBD2 agrees at 9 bases. The germline gives CDR1 SGHVS, CDR2 FNYEAQ. The CDR3 is made up of 17 amino acids. The ends lost 4 bases at V and 5 bases at J; junction bases unmatched: 13. The CDR3 reads CASSSSAGGRARDTQYF. The CDR3 DNA reads as TGTGCCAGCAGCTCCTCGGCGGGGGGGCGGGCGCGAGATACGCAGTATTTT. Drawing the rest from reference TRBV7-6 and TRBJ2-3, the complete variable domain is GAGVSQSPRYKVTKRGQDVALRCDPISGHVSLYWYRQALGQGPEFLTYFNYEAQQDKSGLPNDRFSAERPEGSISTLTIQRTEQRDSAMYRCASSSSAGGRARDTQYFGPGTRLTVL.

The CDR3 DNA reads TGTGCCAGCTCACCACCCCGGGGCAGGGAAGCTGCCTACGAGCAGTACTTC. This codes for CASSPPRGREAAYEQYF. The chain employs TRBV18 and TRBJ2-7; D may match TRBD1 or TRBD2 (5 bases each). CDR3 size: 17 residues. The V gene's germline CDR1 is KGHSH and CDR2 LQKENI. Trimming shortened V by 0 bases and J by 2 bases, and 17 bases separated the two germline ends.

The gene calls are TRBV10-1 and TRBJ2-2; unclear D gene. Trimming stripped 6 bases from V and 4 bases from J, with 15 bases between. The CDR3 sequence is 15 residues long. The V gene's germline CDR1 is WNHNN and CDR2 SYGVQD (reference sequence). The CDR3 protein is CASSYGPEATGELFF. The CDR3, as DNA: TGCGCCAGCAGCTACGGGCCCGAGGCCACCGGGGAGCTGTTTTTT.

The chain joins TRBV28 to TRBJ1-3; TRBD1 matches 7 bases. The junction had 15 bases not matched to a gene; V was cut back by 2 bases and J by 8 bases. Germline CDR1 is MDHEN and CDR2 is SYDVKM. This CDR3 region has 17 residues. The CDR3 DNA is TGTGCCAGCAGTTTACAACGACAGGGTGATTTTGGGGACACCATATATTTT. Encoded protein: CASSLQRQGDFGDTIYF.

The chain carries TRBV5-1 and TRBJ2-1; 8 bases fit TRBD1. Germline CDR1 and CDR2: SGHRS and YFSETQ. V shed 3 bases and J 3 bases; nucleotides not matched to a gene: 5. This CDR3 comprises 15 residues. The CDR3 nucleotides are TGCGCCAGCAGCTCGCGGACAGGGTACTACAATGAGCAGTTCTTC. This codes for CASSSRTGYYNEQFF.

The rearrangement uses TRBV4-1 and TRBJ2-7; 12 positions agree with TRBD2. The CDR3 sequence is 16 residues long. V lost 6 bases to trimming and J lost 0 bases; unmatched junction nucleotides: 6. The V gene's germline CDR1 is MGHRA and CDR2 YSYEKL. DNA for the CDR3: TGCGCCAGCAGTCCGAGGACTAGCGGGACCTCCTACGAGCAGTACTTC. Translating it yields CASSPRTSGTSYEQYF.

The chain couples TRBV5-4 to TRBJ2-1; 11 bases are a match to TRBD2. After removal of 4 bases from V and 4 bases from J, the junction contained 4 bases not matched to a gene. The CDR3 spans 15 residues. CDR1 SGHNT and CDR2 YYREEE come from the germline V gene (reference sequence). CDR3 in amino acids: CASSPGLAGYNEQFF. In DNA form, the CDR3 reads TGTGCCAGCAGCCCCGGACTAGCGGGTTACAATGAGCAGTTCTTC.

The rearrangement links TRBV7-9 to TRBJ2-2; tentatively, D is TRBD2 (5 bases). V was pared by 5 bases and J by 0 bases, with 13 bases between. This CDR3 is built from 16 residues. Germline V gene lookup returns CDR1 SEHNR and CDR2 FQNEAQ (reference sequence). Written as DNA, the CDR3 is TGTGCCAGCAGCCCTCCTTGGACTGCGAACACCGGGGAGCTGTTTTTT. As protein: CASSPPWTANTGELFF.

This clone came up once. The chain uses TRBV11-2 and TRBJ1-6; D remains ambiguous. V dropped 1 base and J dropped 8 bases, with 12 bases sitting between them. Germline V gene data show CDR1 as SGHAT and CDR2 as FQNNGV. The CDR3 has 15 amino acids. CDR3 sequence: CASSLVASSYSPLHF. CDR3 nucleotides: TGTGCCAGCAGCTTAGTCGCTTCCTCTTATTCACCCCTCCACTTT.

This clone came up once. This rearrangement joins TRBV5-4 to TRBJ2-3; either TRBD1 or TRBD2 may fit D (6 bases each). CDR1 SGHNT and CDR2 YYREEE come from the germline V gene (reference sequence). CDR3 length equals 16 residues. V lost 4 bases to trimming and J lost 5 bases, with 20 bases between them. This chain's CDR3 is CASSPKGGTGRDTQYF. CDR3 in DNA: TGTGCCAGCAGCCCAAAGGGGGGTACGGGGAGAGATACGCAGTATTTT.

The chain carries TRBV13 and TRBJ2-5; D is tentatively TRBD1 or TRBD2 (5 bases each). This CDR3 has 15 amino acids. CDR1 is PRHDT and CDR2 is FYEKMQ in the germline V gene (reference sequence). Trimming cost V 0 bases and J 1 base, with 9 bases left between them. In DNA, the CDR3 is TGTGCCAGCAGCTTAGGGAGGGGTTTCCAAGAGACCCAGTACTTC. Protein sequence: CASSLGRGFQETQYF.

The rearrangement links TRBV14 to TRBJ2-2; a weak D match, TRBD2 (6 bases). The CDR3 runs 15 residues. Germline V lookup: CDR1 SGHDN, CDR2 FVKESK. Trimming took 1 base from V and 6 from J, leaving 12 bases between them. Here the CDR3 reads CASSQVEGWAGELFF. CDR3 nucleotides: TGTGCCAGCAGCCAAGTGGAGGGTTGGGCCGGGGAGCTGTTTTTT.

The CDR3 here is CASSYSRGNTDTQYF. CDR3 nucleotides: TGTGCCAGCAGTTACTCGCGGGGAAACACAGATACGCAGTATTTT. This rearrangement joins TRBV6-5 to TRBJ2-3; tentatively, D is TRBD2 (6 bases). This CDR3 has 15 amino acids. Germline CDR1 and CDR2: MNHEY and SVGAGI. V gave up 0 bases and J gave up 2 bases, with 9 bases separating them.

This chain joins TRBV6-1 and TRBJ1-3; 7 bases align to TRBD1. The V gene's germline CDR1 is MNHNS and CDR2 SASEGT. The V gene end was trimmed by 9 bases and the J gene end by 2 bases; junction bases not matched to a gene: 10. CDR3 length: 15 amino acids. The CDR3 DNA reads TGTGCCAGTAAGGAGACAGGGAACCCTGGAAACACCATATATTTT. Translated: CASKETGNPGNTIYF.

This clone was recorded once. The chain uses TRBV28 and TRBJ2-7, with 9 bases identical to TRBD2. The CDR3 length is 16 residues. In germline, CDR1 is MDHEN, CDR2 SYDVKM. V was pared by 7 bases and J by 5 bases, with 15 bases of the junction left unmatched. This CDR3 reads CASTKSGTSIPHEQYF. The CDR3 nucleotides read TGTGCCAGCACTAAATCCGGGACTAGCATACCCCACGAGCAGTACTTC.

The chain links TRBV6-5 to TRBJ2-1; a weak D match, TRBD1 (5 bases). This CDR3 is built from 15 residues. Germline CDR1 MNHEY, CDR2 SVGAGI. The ends were cut back, 7 bases at V and 2 bases at J, with 15 bases in the middle. The CDR3 DNA follows: TGTGCCAGCACCCCCAGGGCAGGAACCTACAATGAGCAGTTCTTC. Its translation is CASTPRAGTYNEQFF.

The chain carries TRBV15 and TRBJ1-1; a possible D gene is TRBD1 (6 bases). V dropped 8 bases and J dropped 11 bases, with 18 bases sitting between them. The CDR3 runs to 12 residues. Germline CDR1 reads LNHNV; CDR2 reads YYDKDF (reference sequence). The chain's CDR3 is CATSTGSRGAFF. In DNA, the CDR3 is TGTGCCACCTCGACAGGATCAAGAGGGGCTTTCTTT.

V gene TRBV30 combines with J gene TRBJ2-1, with D unclear. The CDR3 loop spans 15 amino acids. Trimming pared 2 bases from V and 0 bases from J, leaving 11 bases between. Per the germline V gene, CDR1 is GTSNPN and CDR2 is SVGIG (reference sequence). The DNA of the CDR3 is TGTGCCTGGAGTTTCGGAAGGAGCTCCTACAATGAGCAGTTCTTC. Translated: CAWSFGRSSYNEQFF.

A word on this clone: Other DNA variants within this sample encode the same CDR3. The J gene is TRBJ1-1, the V gene TRBV5-6; no clear D gene. Germline CDR1 SGHDT, CDR2 YYEEEE. This CDR3 has 11 residues. Trimming removed 2 bases from V and 3 bases from J, with 2 bases in between. Here the CDR3 reads CASSLDTEAFF. In DNA, the CDR3 is TGTGCCAGCAGCTTAGACACTGAAGCTTTCTTT.

Worth noting for this clone: One end of the junction is discordant with germline, which a read error may explain. V is TRBV7-8 and J is TRBJ2-7; D is unresolved. The CDR3 is 18 residues long. CDR1 and CDR2 from the germline V gene are SGHVS and FQNEAQ. This CDR3 reads CASNLKVFGRAANYEQYF. In DNA form, the CDR3 reads TGTGCCAGCAACTTAAAGGTTTTTGGACGTGCCGCTAACTACGAGCAGTACTTC.

The chain employs TRBV19 and TRBJ2-4, with 7 bases matching TRBD2. V trimming: 2 bases; J trimming: 1 base; junction bases outside the gene matches: 5. The CDR3 spans 16 residues. Germline CDR1 is LNHDA and CDR2 is SQIVND (reference sequence). The CDR3 DNA is TGTGCCAGTAGTATACCAGGGAGGGTGGCCAAAAACATTCAGTACTTC. This translates into CASSIPGRVAKNIQYF.

This chain links TRBV5-4 with TRBJ2-7; TRBD2 aligns across 13 bases. Trimming removed 4 bases from V and 3 bases from J; junction bases left unmatched: 4. Per germline, CDR1 SGHNT and CDR2 YYREEE (reference sequence). This CDR3 comprises 15 residues. Written as DNA, the CDR3 is TGTGCCAGCAGCAAGGGGACTAGCGGGATCTACGAGCAGTACTTC. Translated: CASSKGTSGIYEQYF. Supplemented by reference TRBV5-4 and TRBJ2-7, the full variable domain reads ETGVTQSPTHLIKTRGQQVTLRCSSQSGHNTVSWYQQALGQGPQFIFQYYREEENGRGNFPPRFSGLQFPNYSSELNVNALELDDSALYLCASSKGTSGIYEQYFGPGTRLTVT.

The chain recombines TRBV25-1 with TRBJ1-4; D gene unclear. The CDR3 is 15 amino acids. Germline V gives CDR1 MGHDK, CDR2 SYGVNS. V lost 1 base to trimming and J lost 1 base, with 7 bases between them. The chain's CDR3 is CASSELGITNEKLFF. The CDR3 DNA follows: TGTGCCAGCAGTGAATTGGGTATAACTAATGAAAAACTGTTTTTT.

The chain employs TRBV29-1 and TRBJ2-5; 9 nucleotides line up with TRBD1. Germline V lookup: CDR1 SQVTM, CDR2 ANQGSEA. This CDR3 comprises 14 residues. J was trimmed by 5 bases and V by 4 bases; bases with no gene match: 8. The CDR3, as DNA: TGCAGCGTTGTGGGACAGGGCCTAAAGGAGACCCAGTACTTC. Its translation is CSVVGQGLKETQYF.

J is TRBJ2-4 and V is TRBV10-3, with D unclear. This CDR3 is built from 17 residues. The germline V gene encodes CDR1 ENHRY and CDR2 SYGVKD. V was shortened by 4 bases and J by 0 bases, with 16 bases between the two germline ends. This CDR3 is CAISVGPLNLAKNIQYF. CDR3 DNA sequence: TGTGCCATCAGTGTGGGTCCACTCAATTTAGCCAAAAACATTCAGTACTTC.

The chain uses TRBV30 and TRBJ1-5; TRBD1 aligns across 7 bases. Germline CDR1 reads GTSNPN; CDR2 reads SVGIG (reference sequence). CDR3 length: 14 amino acids. The ends lost 5 bases at V and 2 bases at J; junction bases unmatched: 6. CDR3 nucleotide sequence: TGTGCCTGGGATAACAGGGGAGGCAATCAGCCCCAGCATTTT. Amino acid sequence: CAWDNRGGNQPQHF.

The chain recombines TRBV5-1 with TRBJ2-1; D call uncertain. Trimming removed 4 bases at V and 0 bases at J, with 14 bases between. Germline-derived CDR1 and CDR2 are SGHRS and YFSETQ. The CDR3 covers 16 residues. For the CDR3, the DNA is TGCGCCAGCAGCAGATCAGGAGCTAGCTCCTACAATGAGCAGTTCTTC. Residues: CASSRSGASSYNEQFF.

The CDR3, as DNA: TGTGCCACCAGCAGAGATATGAGAGAGACCCAGTACTTC. Its translation is CATSRDMRETQYF. This rearrangement joins TRBV15 to TRBJ2-5; D gene uncertain. Per the germline V gene, CDR1 is LNHNV and CDR2 is YYDKDF (reference sequence). CDR3 length: 13 amino acids. The V end lost 0 bases, the J end lost 4 bases, and 6 bases lay between the germline ends.